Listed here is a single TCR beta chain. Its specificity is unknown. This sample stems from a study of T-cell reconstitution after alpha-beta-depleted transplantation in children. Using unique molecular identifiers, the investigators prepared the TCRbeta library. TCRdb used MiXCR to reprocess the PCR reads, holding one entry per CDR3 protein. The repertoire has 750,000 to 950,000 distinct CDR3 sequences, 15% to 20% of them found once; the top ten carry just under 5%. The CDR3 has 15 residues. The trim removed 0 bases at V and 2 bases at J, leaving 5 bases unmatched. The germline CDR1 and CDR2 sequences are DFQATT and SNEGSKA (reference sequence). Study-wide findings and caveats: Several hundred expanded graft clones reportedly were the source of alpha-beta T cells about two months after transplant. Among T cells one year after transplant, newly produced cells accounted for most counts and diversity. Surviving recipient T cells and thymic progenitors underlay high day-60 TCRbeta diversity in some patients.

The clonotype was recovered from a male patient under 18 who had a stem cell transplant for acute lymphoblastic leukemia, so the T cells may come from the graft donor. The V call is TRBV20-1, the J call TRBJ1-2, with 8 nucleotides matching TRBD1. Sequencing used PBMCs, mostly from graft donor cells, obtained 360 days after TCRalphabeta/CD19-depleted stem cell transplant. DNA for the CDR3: TGCAGTGCTAGAGAAACCGGGACAGGCAACTATGGCTACACCTTC. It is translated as CSARETGTGNYGYTF.